The rows below give T cell receptor beta chains drawn from one sample of a study of cytomegalovirus exposure and HLA in healthy donors. Measured with immunoSEQ multiplex PCR; TCRdb has only the in-frame clones, and not every one. The repertoire includes about 130,000 clones, roughly three quarters of them detected once, and 2.5% to 4% sits in the top ten. The sample comprised PBMCs. The receptor set was obtained from a man aged 35-49 years in good health and CMV-seronegative. The CDR3 runs from the conserved cysteine through the conserved F or W. The D gene is left open where the match is weak. Clone size is stated in some rows and not others, as once, few, many or a class when expanded.

abundance	v_gene	d_gene	j_gene	CDR3nt	CDR3aa
many	TRBV11-2	TRBD1	TRBJ1-4	TGTGCCAGCAGCCGTTTCGGGACAGGGGGTGAAAAACTGTTTTTT	CASSRFGTGGEKLFF
-	TRBV29-1	TRBD1	TRBJ2-7	TGCAGCGTTGTGGTCCAGGGGGCTTCCTACGAGCAGTACTTC	CSVVVQGASYEQYF
-	TRBV2	-	TRBJ2-1	TGTGCCAGTATAGCGGCCTCCTACAATGAGCAGTTCTTC	CASIAASYNEQFF
once	TRBV6-1	-	TRBJ2-2	TGTGCCAGCAATCCCAGTCCGGGCACCGGGGAGCTGTTTTTT	CASNPSPGTGELFF
-	TRBV5-4	-	TRBJ1-2	TGTGCCAGCAGCTCGTGGGGGGGGGCGCCGGGTCGTGGCTACACCTTC	CASSSWGGAPGRGYTF
-	TRBV12-5	-	TRBJ2-3	TGTGCTAGTGGTTCCACGAGGCTAGACGTAGATACGCAGTATTTT	CASGSTRLDVDTQYF
-	TRBV30	TRBD2	TRBJ2-3	TGTGCCTGGGGCTACGGACTAGCTGGGGTCACAGATACGCAGTATTTT	CAWGYGLAGVTDTQYF
-	TRBV5-1	-	TRBJ2-7	TGCGCCAGCAGCTTGGCCCCAGGGACCTACGAGCAGTACTTC	CASSLAPGTYEQYF
once	TRBV7-7	-	TRBJ2-5	TGTGCCAGCAGCTTAAGGGGGGGAGGGGAGACCCAGTACTTC	CASSLRGGGETQYF
-	TRBV7-6	-	TRBJ2-1	TGTGCCAGCGGGGCCCTCGCCTTCGATGAGCAGTTCTTC	CASGALAFDEQFF
-	TRBV4-1	TRBD1	TRBJ2-3	TGCGCCAGCAGCCAAGACCGACAGGGGGCAGTTAGGGATACGCAGTATTTT	CASSQDRQGAVRDTQYF
-	TRBV27	TRBD1	TRBJ2-7	TGTGCCAGCAGTCCGACAGGGGGCGAGCAGTACTTC	CASSPTGGEQYF
-	TRBV5-1	-	TRBJ1-1	TGCGCCAGCAGCTTAGTCCCGGACAGTGAAGCTTTCTTT	CASSLVPDSEAFF
-	TRBV30	TRBD2	TRBJ2-5	TGTGCCTGGGAGTATGGGGGAGGGAAGACCCAGTACTTC	CAWEYGGGKTQYF
-	TRBV25-1	TRBD1	TRBJ2-7	TGTGCCAGCAGTCCGCCGGGACAGGGGCGTTTCAATTCCTACGAGCAGTACTTC	CASSPPGQGRFNSYEQYF
-	TRBV5-1	-	TRBJ2-1	TGCGCCAGCAGCTTGTGGCTTTCCGGGAGAGGTTACAATGAGCAGTTCTTC	CASSLWLSGRGYNEQFF
-	TRBV4-3	-	TRBJ2-3	TGCGCCAGCAGCCCTCACAGGGCCGGTGGCACAGATACGCAGTATTTT	CASSPHRAGGTDTQYF
-	TRBV10-3	-	TRBJ2-7	TGTGCCACAGTGGGGGGGACAGGCGGGCAGTACTTC	CATVGGTGGQYF
once	TRBV28	-	TRBJ2-1	TGTGCCAGCAGTCACAGGGGGCGTAGCGGGAGGTTGTATGAGCAGTTCTTC	CASSHRGRSGRLYEQFF
-	TRBV9	-	TRBJ2-1	TGTGCCAGCAGCGTAGCTCTGAGCAATGAGCAGTTCTTC	CASSVALSNEQFF
-	TRBV6-1	-	TRBJ1-4	TGTGCCAGCAGTGAAGGGGTAGGGTGGAGGTCTAATGAAAAACTGTTTTTT	CASSEGVGWRSNEKLFF
few	TRBV19	-	TRBJ1-5	TGTGCCAGTAGTAGGGGCCAAGCTAGCAATCAGCCCCAGCATTTT	CASSRGQASNQPQHF
-	TRBV4-2	TRBD2	TRBJ2-1	TGTGCCAGCAGCCAAGACTCCCGGGGGGGGAATGAGCAGTTCTTC	CASSQDSRGGNEQFF
-	TRBV2	TRBD1	TRBJ1-2	TGTGCCAGCAGGGGACAGTCGGCGAATGGCTACACCTTC	CASRGQSANGYTF
few	TRBV5-4	TRBD1	TRBJ2-2	TGTGCCAGCAGCTTAACAGGGGTCTCCACCGGGGAGCTGTTTTTT	CASSLTGVSTGELFF
-	TRBV7-2	-	TRBJ1-1	TGTGCCAGCAGCTGGGGTGGTAGGAGGACTGAAGCTTTCTTT	CASSWGGRRTEAFF
-	TRBV19	TRBD1	TRBJ2-7	TGTGCCAGTAGTGAAGGGACAGGGAGGTCCCACGAGCAGTACTTC	CASSEGTGRSHEQYF
many	TRBV5-6	TRBD2	TRBJ2-4	TGTGCCAGCAGCGGACCGGGACTAGCGAGTAAAAACATTCAGTACTTC	CASSGPGLASKNIQYF
once	TRBV5-6	-	TRBJ2-7	TGTGCCAGCAGCTTGGACAGGACCTACGAGCAGTACTTC	CASSLDRTYEQYF